The clone carrying this T cell receptor (beta chain) appeared a few times. These data belong to a study of blood T cell repertoires in COVID-19. About the research overall: Both acute and convalescent COVID-19 samples were obtained from the United States, Italy and Spain. In each case, the material was cDNA or gDNA derived from T cells, B-cell-depleted T cells, or PBMCs.

Original processing methods: Researchers report that nucleated cell counts were estimated from reference gene primer amplification. Repertoires were generated with immunoSEQ multiplex PCR, while TCRdb's copy carries only in-frame clones and drops some. From that table come the V and J calls and clone size; the DNA was used to work out D and trimming. Among hundreds of thousands of clones listed, about nine tenths were seen once. The CDR3 has 14 amino acids. Germline lookup yields CDR1 SGHRS and CDR2 YFSETQ. V shed 3 bases and J 5 bases; nucleotides not matched to a gene: 1. The chain is built from TRBV5-1 and TRBJ1-4; 10 bases line up with TRBD1. Sample: peripheral blood. This TCR came from a woman aged 60-75 years with acute or convalescent COVID-19. For the CDR3, the DNA is TGCGCCAGCAGCTCGGGACAGGGGAATGAAAAACTGTTTTTT. Protein sequence: CASSSGQGNEKLFF.